These T cell receptor beta chains were read from a single sample in a study of shared clonotypes between healthy human individuals. This table comes from immunoSEQ multiplex PCR, and its TCRdb copy is limited to in-frame clones, with some not included. Of 490,000 or so clones listed, around 80% were seen once; the top ten hold approximately 12%. The sequencing input was PBMCs. The receptors come from a woman aged 40 to 55 in good health. Some clones in this sample may be carry-over from other donors' samples. Both conserved end residues are part of each CDR3. Fields, in order: J gene, V gene, D gene, clone size, CDR3 DNA, CDR3 protein. D genes are given only for firm matches. Not every row has a clone size; where given, it reads once, few, many or a size class.

J gene: TRBJ2-5; V gene: TRBV5-1; D gene: .; clone size: .; CDR3 DNA: TGCGCCAGCAGCTTAGGAGATCTCAAACAGGGCGAGACCCAGTACTTC; CDR3 protein: CASSLGDLKQGETQYF
J gene: TRBJ2-6; V gene: TRBV5-4; D gene: .; clone size: .; CDR3 DNA: TGTGCCAGCAACAACGACAGATCGAGGGGGGCCAACGTCCTGACTTTC; CDR3 protein: CASNNDRSRGANVLTF
J gene: TRBJ1-2; V gene: TRBV9; D gene: .; clone size: few; CDR3 DNA: TGTGCCAGCAGCGTAGGGGCAGGGCCTAACTATGGCTACACCTTC; CDR3 protein: CASSVGAGPNYGYTF
J gene: TRBJ1-2; V gene: TRBV5-5; D gene: .; clone size: once; CDR3 DNA: TGTGCCAGCAGTCCCGACAGTAACTATGGCTACACCTTC; CDR3 protein: CASSPDSNYGYTF
J gene: TRBJ2-3; V gene: TRBV29-1; D gene: TRBD1; clone size: .; CDR3 DNA: TGCAGCGTTGAAACAGGGGGCTTGGGAGATACGCAGTATTTT; CDR3 protein: CSVETGGLGDTQYF
J gene: TRBJ2-7; V gene: TRBV7-8; D gene: .; clone size: .; CDR3 DNA: TGTGCCAGCAGCCTGGGACAACGCTACGAGCAGTACTTC; CDR3 protein: CASSLGQRYEQYF
J gene: TRBJ2-7; V gene: TRBV6-1; D gene: TRBD2; clone size: .; CDR3 DNA: TGTGCCAGCAGCCCGAGGACTAGCGGGAACTACGAGCAGTACTTC; CDR3 protein: CASSPRTSGNYEQYF
J gene: TRBJ1-1; V gene: TRBV6-1; D gene: .; clone size: few; CDR3 DNA: TGTGCCAGCAGTGAAAGGCTCAGTGAAGCTTTCTTT; CDR3 protein: CASSERLSEAFF
J gene: TRBJ2-1; V gene: TRBV15; D gene: TRBD2; clone size: .; CDR3 DNA: TGTGCCACCAGCAGAGAGGCCCCGGGGCTAGCGGGAACCCGGTCCTACAATGAGCAGTTCTTC; CDR3 protein: CATSREAPGLAGTRSYNEQFF
J gene: TRBJ2-7; V gene: TRBV5-1; D gene: .; clone size: few; CDR3 DNA: TGCGCCAGCAGCTTGTCGGACGGCTACGAGCAGTACTTC; CDR3 protein: CASSLSDGYEQYF
J gene: TRBJ2-7; V gene: TRBV6-1; D gene: TRBD2; clone size: .; CDR3 DNA: TGTGCCAGCAGTGATTGGGGGGGGTCCTACGAGCAGTACTTC; CDR3 protein: CASSDWGGSYEQYF
J gene: TRBJ2-7; V gene: TRBV11-2; D gene: TRBD2; clone size: .; CDR3 DNA: TGTGCCAGCACCCTAGCGGGAGTGTACGAGCAGTACTTC; CDR3 protein: CASTLAGVYEQYF
J gene: TRBJ2-7; V gene: TRBV19; D gene: TRBD2; clone size: .; CDR3 DNA: TGTGCCAGTAGTACATCGGGGATGACTAGCGGGAGGGCGTTCGCCTACGAGCAGTACTTC; CDR3 protein: CASSTSGMTSGRAFAYEQYF
J gene: TRBJ1-1; V gene: TRBV29-1; D gene: .; clone size: few; CDR3 DNA: TGCAGCGTTGAATACGGGAACACTGAAGCTTTCTTT; CDR3 protein: CSVEYGNTEAFF
J gene: TRBJ1-4; V gene: TRBV5-8; D gene: .; clone size: .; CDR3 DNA: TGTGCCAGCAGCTTGGATCCGGGGGCGAATGAAAAACTGTTTTTT; CDR3 protein: CASSLDPGANEKLFF
J gene: TRBJ1-2; V gene: TRBV6-6; D gene: .; clone size: .; CDR3 DNA: TGTGCCAGCAGTTACCTCCGATCGGCGGATTATGGCTACACCTTC; CDR3 protein: CASSYLRSADYGYTF
J gene: TRBJ2-3; V gene: TRBV7-2; D gene: .; clone size: .; CDR3 DNA: TGTGCCAGCAGCCTCCGCCCCGGCACAGATACGCAGTATTTT; CDR3 protein: CASSLRPGTDTQYF
J gene: TRBJ1-2; V gene: TRBV11-2; D gene: .; clone size: .; CDR3 DNA: TGTGCCAGCAGCGGCACCCGACGGTCGGCGGGTAATGGCTACACCTTC; CDR3 protein: CASSGTRRSAGNGYTF
J gene: TRBJ2-7; V gene: TRBV5-8; D gene: .; clone size: .; CDR3 DNA: TGTGCCAGCAGCCCTCAGGGGGGAACCTACGAGCAGTACTTC; CDR3 protein: CASSPQGGTYEQYF
J gene: TRBJ2-2; V gene: TRBV6-1; D gene: TRBD2; clone size: .; CDR3 DNA: TGTGCCAGCAGTAAGGGACTAGCGGGAGGGGAGCTGTTTTTT; CDR3 protein: CASSKGLAGGELFF
J gene: TRBJ2-5; V gene: TRBV19; D gene: TRBD1; clone size: .; CDR3 DNA: TGTGCCAGTAGTCGACAGGGGTTCCAAGAGACCCAGTACTTC; CDR3 protein: CASSRQGFQETQYF
J gene: TRBJ2-3; V gene: TRBV6-6; D gene: TRBD2; clone size: .; CDR3 DNA: TGTGCCAGCTTTAGGGTAGGCGGGAGGGCCTTAGATACGCAGTATTTT; CDR3 protein: CASFRVGGRALDTQYF
J gene: TRBJ2-5; V gene: TRBV10-3; D gene: TRBD2; clone size: .; CDR3 DNA: TGTGCCATCAGTGAGATAAGCGGTCTAGCGGGAGGCCCGGAGGAGACCCAGTACTTC; CDR3 protein: CAISEISGLAGGPEETQYF
J gene: TRBJ2-5; V gene: TRBV10-3; D gene: TRBD1; clone size: .; CDR3 DNA: TGTGCCATCAAAGAAGACAGGGTAAAAGAGACCCAGTACTTC; CDR3 protein: CAIKEDRVKETQYF
J gene: TRBJ1-1; V gene: TRBV7-8; D gene: .; clone size: .; CDR3 DNA: TGTGCCAGTAAACCCTTGTCGGGGGCCTTGAACACTGAAGCTTTCTTT; CDR3 protein: CASKPLSGALNTEAFF
J gene: TRBJ1-2; V gene: TRBV5-5; D gene: TRBD1; clone size: .; CDR3 DNA: TGTGCCAGCAGCTTGGCCGGGACAGGGATTTATGGCTACACCTTC; CDR3 protein: CASSLAGTGIYGYTF
J gene: TRBJ2-3; V gene: TRBV5-4; D gene: TRBD2; clone size: .; CDR3 DNA: TGTGCCAGCAGCGCTCGGACTAGCCCATCGGGCGATACGCAGTATTTT; CDR3 protein: CASSARTSPSGDTQYF
J gene: TRBJ2-2; V gene: TRBV7-9; D gene: TRBD1; clone size: .; CDR3 DNA: TGTGCCAGCAGCCGGGACAGGGTTTCGGCGAACACCGGGGAGCTGTTTTTT; CDR3 protein: CASSRDRVSANTGELFF
J gene: TRBJ2-7; V gene: TRBV5-1; D gene: TRBD1; clone size: .; CDR3 DNA: TGCGCCAGCAGCTTTTACAGGGGGGACTACGAGCAGTACTTC; CDR3 protein: CASSFYRGDYEQYF
J gene: TRBJ1-5; V gene: TRBV19; D gene: TRBD1; clone size: .; CDR3 DNA: TGTGCCAGTAGTAGCAGGACAGGGGACAATCAGCCCCAGCATTTT; CDR3 protein: CASSSRTGDNQPQHF
J gene: TRBJ2-7; V gene: TRBV19; D gene: TRBD1; clone size: .; CDR3 DNA: TGTGCCAGTAGTACACAAGGACAGGGGCCCTCCTACGAGCAGTACTTC; CDR3 protein: CASSTQGQGPSYEQYF
J gene: TRBJ1-2; V gene: TRBV28; D gene: .; clone size: .; CDR3 DNA: TGTGCCAGCAGTCCCGCGGACCTACGGAGAGGCTACACCTTC; CDR3 protein: CASSPADLRRGYTF
J gene: TRBJ2-1; V gene: TRBV27; D gene: TRBD2; clone size: once; CDR3 DNA: TGTGCCAGCAGTTTACGGACTAGCGGGAGCTCCTACAATGAGCAGTTCTTC; CDR3 protein: CASSLRTSGSSYNEQFF
J gene: TRBJ2-4; V gene: TRBV5-1; D gene: .; clone size: .; CDR3 DNA: TGCGCCAGCAGCTTGGACAGGCCAGGGGCCAAAAACATTCAGTACTTC; CDR3 protein: CASSLDRPGAKNIQYF
J gene: TRBJ1-5; V gene: TRBV7-8; D gene: .; clone size: few; CDR3 DNA: TGTGCCAGCAGCTTAAGGGTCGGGGGACGCCAGCCCCAGCATTTT; CDR3 protein: CASSLRVGGRQPQHF
J gene: TRBJ1-1; V gene: TRBV11-2; D gene: .; clone size: many; CDR3 DNA: TGTGCCAGCAGCTTACAGCCGCAGAACACTGAAGCTTTCTTT; CDR3 protein: CASSLQPQNTEAFF
J gene: TRBJ1-2; V gene: TRBV5-1; D gene: .; clone size: once; CDR3 DNA: TGCGCCAGCAGCCCAGGACACTATGGCTACACCTTC; CDR3 protein: CASSPGHYGYTF
J gene: TRBJ1-1; V gene: TRBV9; D gene: .; clone size: .; CDR3 DNA: TGTGCCAGCAGGAGGGGGTCTGACACTGAAGCTTTCTTT; CDR3 protein: CASRRGSDTEAFF
J gene: TRBJ2-7; V gene: TRBV28; D gene: TRBD1; clone size: .; CDR3 DNA: TGTGCCAGCAGAGGTCCGGGACAGGGCTACGAGCAGTACTTC; CDR3 protein: CASRGPGQGYEQYF
J gene: TRBJ1-5; V gene: TRBV28; D gene: .; clone size: .; CDR3 DNA: TGTGCCAGCAGGGGGGCTAGCAATCAGCCCCAGCATTTT; CDR3 protein: CASRGASNQPQHF
J gene: TRBJ2-7; V gene: TRBV13; D gene: .; clone size: once; CDR3 DNA: TGTGCCAGCAGCTCCCCCGGGACACGGGTCTCCTACGAGCAGTACTTC; CDR3 protein: CASSSPGTRVSYEQYF
J gene: TRBJ1-2; V gene: TRBV11-2; D gene: TRBD1; clone size: .; CDR3 DNA: TGTGCCAGCAGCTTGATCGGACAGGGACCGGGGGGCTACACCTTC; CDR3 protein: CASSLIGQGPGGYTF
J gene: TRBJ1-2; V gene: TRBV27; D gene: TRBD1; clone size: .; CDR3 DNA: TGTGCCAGCAGCGGCAGGGGGCGAGATGGCTACACCTTC; CDR3 protein: CASSGRGRDGYTF
J gene: TRBJ2-3; V gene: TRBV7-9; D gene: .; clone size: .; CDR3 DNA: TGTGCCAGCAGCTTAGAACAGGGTGGTACGCAGTATTTT; CDR3 protein: CASSLEQGGTQYF
J gene: TRBJ1-5; V gene: TRBV27; D gene: .; clone size: .; CDR3 DNA: TGTGCCAGCAGTTTAAAAGCCCCAGGGACGGAGACTAGCAATCAGCCCCAGCATTTT; CDR3 protein: CASSLKAPGTETSNQPQHF
J gene: TRBJ2-5; V gene: TRBV5-1; D gene: TRBD2; clone size: few; CDR3 DNA: TGCGCCAGCAGCTTGGGAACTGCGGGAGGGTTCGGGGAGACCCAGTACTTC; CDR3 protein: CASSLGTAGGFGETQYF
J gene: TRBJ1-3; V gene: TRBV7-2; D gene: .; clone size: .; CDR3 DNA: TGTGCCAGCAGCTCTACAGGGAGCTCTGGAAACACCATATATTTT; CDR3 protein: CASSSTGSSGNTIYF